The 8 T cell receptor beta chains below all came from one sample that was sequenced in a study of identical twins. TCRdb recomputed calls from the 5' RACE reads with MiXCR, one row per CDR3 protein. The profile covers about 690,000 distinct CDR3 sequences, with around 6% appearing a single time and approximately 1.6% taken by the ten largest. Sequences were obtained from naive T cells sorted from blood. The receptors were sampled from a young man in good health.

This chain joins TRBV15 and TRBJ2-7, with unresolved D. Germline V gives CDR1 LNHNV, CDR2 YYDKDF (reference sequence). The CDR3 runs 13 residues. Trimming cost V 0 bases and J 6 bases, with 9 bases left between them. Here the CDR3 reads CATSREGGREQYV. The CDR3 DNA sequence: TGTGCCACCAGCAGAGAAGGCGGTCGCGAGCAGTACGTC.

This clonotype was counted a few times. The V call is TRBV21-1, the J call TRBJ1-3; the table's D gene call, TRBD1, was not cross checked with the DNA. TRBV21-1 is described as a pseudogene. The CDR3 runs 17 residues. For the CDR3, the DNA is TGTGCCAGCAGCAAAAAAACCGGGACAGGGAGGGGAAACACCATATATTTT. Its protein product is CASSKKTGTGRGNTIYF.

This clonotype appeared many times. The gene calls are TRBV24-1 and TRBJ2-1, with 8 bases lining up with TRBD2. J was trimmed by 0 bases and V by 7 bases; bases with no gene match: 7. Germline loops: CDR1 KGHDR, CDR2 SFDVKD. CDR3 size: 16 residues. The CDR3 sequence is CATRSRLASSYNEQFF. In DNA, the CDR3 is TGTGCCACCAGGTCAAGACTAGCGAGCTCCTACAATGAGCAGTTCTTC.

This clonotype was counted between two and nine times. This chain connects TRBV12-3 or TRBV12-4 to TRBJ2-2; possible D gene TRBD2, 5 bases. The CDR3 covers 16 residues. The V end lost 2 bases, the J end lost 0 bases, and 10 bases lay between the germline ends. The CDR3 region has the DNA TGTGCCAGCAGTTTATCCGGAGGAACGAACACCGGGGAGCTGTTTTTT. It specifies CASSLSGGTNTGELFF.

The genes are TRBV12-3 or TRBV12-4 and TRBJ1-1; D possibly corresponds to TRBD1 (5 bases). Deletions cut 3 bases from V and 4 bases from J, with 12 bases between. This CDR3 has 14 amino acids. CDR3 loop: CASSFAGTGTEAFF. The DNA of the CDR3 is TGTGCCAGCAGTTTTGCCGGGACGGGCACTGAAGCTTTCTTT.

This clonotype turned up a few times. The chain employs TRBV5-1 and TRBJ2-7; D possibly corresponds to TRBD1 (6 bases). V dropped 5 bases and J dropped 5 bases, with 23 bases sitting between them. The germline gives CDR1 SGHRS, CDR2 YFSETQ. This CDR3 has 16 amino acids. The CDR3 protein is CASSRIPGTRNDEQYF. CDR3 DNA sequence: TGCGCCAGCAGTCGAATCCCCGGGACAAGGAACGACGAGCAGTACTTC.

The CDR3 sequence is CASSYAQGPSGNTIYF. Here the CDR3 DNA reads TGTGCCAGCAGTTACGCCCAGGGGCCCTCTGGAAACACCATATATTTT. The rearrangement links TRBV6-5 to TRBJ1-3, with D tentatively TRBD1 (6 bases). The CDR3 totals 16 residues. Germline CDR1 reads MNHEY; CDR2 reads SVGAGI. Trimming removed 2 bases at V and 0 bases at J, with 11 bases between.

The chain's CDR3 is CAWSVYRNTEAFF. The CDR3 DNA sequence: TGTGCCTGGAGTGTATACAGGAACACTGAAGCTTTCTTT. The chain is built from TRBV30 and TRBJ1-1, with D unresolved. The CDR3 totals 13 residues. Germline loops: CDR1 GTSNPN, CDR2 SVGIG (reference sequence). The ends were cut back, 0 bases at V and 1 base at J, with 6 bases in the middle.